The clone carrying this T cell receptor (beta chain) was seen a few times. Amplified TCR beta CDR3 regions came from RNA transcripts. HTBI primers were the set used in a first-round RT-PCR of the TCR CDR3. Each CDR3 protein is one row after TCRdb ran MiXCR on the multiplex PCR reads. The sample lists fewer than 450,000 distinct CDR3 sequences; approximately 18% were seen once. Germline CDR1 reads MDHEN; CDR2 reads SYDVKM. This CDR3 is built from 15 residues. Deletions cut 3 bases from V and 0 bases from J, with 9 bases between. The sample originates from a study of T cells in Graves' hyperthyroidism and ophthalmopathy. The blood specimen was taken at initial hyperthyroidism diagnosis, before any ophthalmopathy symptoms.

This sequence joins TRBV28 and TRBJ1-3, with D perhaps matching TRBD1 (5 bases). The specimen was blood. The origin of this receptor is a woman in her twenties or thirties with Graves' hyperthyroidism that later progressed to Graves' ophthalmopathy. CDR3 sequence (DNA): TGTGCCAGCAGTTTCCGGGGGGGCTCTGGAAACACCATATATTTT. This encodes CASSFRGGSGNTIYF.